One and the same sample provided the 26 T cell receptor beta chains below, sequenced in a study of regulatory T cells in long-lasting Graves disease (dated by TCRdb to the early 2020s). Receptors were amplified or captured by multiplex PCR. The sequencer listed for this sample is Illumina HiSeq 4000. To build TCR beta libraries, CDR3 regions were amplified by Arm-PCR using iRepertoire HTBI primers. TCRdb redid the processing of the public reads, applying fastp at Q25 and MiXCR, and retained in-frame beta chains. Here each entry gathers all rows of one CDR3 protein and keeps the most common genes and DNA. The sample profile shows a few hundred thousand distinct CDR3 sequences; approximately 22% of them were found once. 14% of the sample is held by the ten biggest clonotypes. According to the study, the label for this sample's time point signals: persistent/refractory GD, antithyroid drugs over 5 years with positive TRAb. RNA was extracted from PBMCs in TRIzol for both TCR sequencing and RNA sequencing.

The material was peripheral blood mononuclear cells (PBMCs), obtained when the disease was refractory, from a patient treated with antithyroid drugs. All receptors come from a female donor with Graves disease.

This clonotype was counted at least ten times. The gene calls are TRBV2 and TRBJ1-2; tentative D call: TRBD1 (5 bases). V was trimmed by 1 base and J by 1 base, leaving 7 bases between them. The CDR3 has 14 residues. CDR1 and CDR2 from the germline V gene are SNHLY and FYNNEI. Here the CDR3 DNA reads TGTGCCAGCAGTGAAGACAGGATTAACTATGGCTACACCTTC. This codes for CASSEDRINYGYTF.

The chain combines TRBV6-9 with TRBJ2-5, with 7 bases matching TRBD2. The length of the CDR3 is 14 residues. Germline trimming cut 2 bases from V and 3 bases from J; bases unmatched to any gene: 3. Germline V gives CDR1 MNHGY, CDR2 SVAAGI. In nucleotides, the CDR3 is TGTGCCAGCAGTTATAGCCTAGCGGAAGAGACCCAGTACTTC. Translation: CASSYSLAEETQYF.

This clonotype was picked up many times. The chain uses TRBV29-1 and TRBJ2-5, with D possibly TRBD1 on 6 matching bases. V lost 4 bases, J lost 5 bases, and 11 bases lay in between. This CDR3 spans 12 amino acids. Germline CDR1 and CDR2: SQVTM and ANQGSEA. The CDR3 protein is CSVVDRFETQYF. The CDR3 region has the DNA TGCAGCGTTGTTGACAGGTTCGAGACCCAGTACTTC.

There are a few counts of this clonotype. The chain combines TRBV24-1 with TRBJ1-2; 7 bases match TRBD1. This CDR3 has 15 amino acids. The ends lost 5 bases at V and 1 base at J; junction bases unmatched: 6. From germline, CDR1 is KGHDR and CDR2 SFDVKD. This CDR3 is CATSGNRDSNYGYTF. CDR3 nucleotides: TGTGCCACCAGTGGCAACCGGGACAGTAACTATGGCTACACCTTC.

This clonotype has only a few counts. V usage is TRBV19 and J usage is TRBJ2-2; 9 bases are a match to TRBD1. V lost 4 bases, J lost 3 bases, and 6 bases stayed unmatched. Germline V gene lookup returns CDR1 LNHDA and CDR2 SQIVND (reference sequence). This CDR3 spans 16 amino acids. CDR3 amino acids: CASSTPGQGDTGELFF. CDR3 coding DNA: TGTGCCAGTAGTACCCCGGGACAGGGCGACACCGGGGAGCTGTTTTTT.

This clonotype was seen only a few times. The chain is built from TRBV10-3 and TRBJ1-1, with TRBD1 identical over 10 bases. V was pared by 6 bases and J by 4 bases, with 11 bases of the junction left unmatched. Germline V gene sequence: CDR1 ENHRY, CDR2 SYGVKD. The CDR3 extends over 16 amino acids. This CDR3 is CAIRVTGGPSGTEAFF. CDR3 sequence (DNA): TGTGCCATCAGAGTGACAGGGGGCCCCTCGGGCACTGAAGCTTTCTTT.

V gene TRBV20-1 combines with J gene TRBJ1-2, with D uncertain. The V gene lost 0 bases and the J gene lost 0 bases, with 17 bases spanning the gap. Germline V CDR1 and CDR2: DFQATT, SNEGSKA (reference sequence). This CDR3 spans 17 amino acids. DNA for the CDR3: TGCAGTGCTAGAGATCGATCCCGTTCAGGCTCTAACTATGGCTACACCTTC. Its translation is CSARDRSRSGSNYGYTF.

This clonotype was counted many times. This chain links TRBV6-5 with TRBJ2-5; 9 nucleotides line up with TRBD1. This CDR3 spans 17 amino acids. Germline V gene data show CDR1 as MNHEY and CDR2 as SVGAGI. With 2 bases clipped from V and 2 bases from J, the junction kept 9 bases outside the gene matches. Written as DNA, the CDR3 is TGTGCCAGCAGTTACGGACAGGGGAGCATGGATCAAGAGACCCAGTACTTC. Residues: CASSYGQGSMDQETQYF.

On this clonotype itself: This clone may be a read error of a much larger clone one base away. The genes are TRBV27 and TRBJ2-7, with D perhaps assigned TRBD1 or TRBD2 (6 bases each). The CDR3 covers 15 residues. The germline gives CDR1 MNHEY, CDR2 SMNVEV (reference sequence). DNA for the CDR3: TGTGTCAGCAGCTACAAGGGGGGAGGCCTCTACGAGCAGTACTTC. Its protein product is CVSSYKGGGLYEQYF.

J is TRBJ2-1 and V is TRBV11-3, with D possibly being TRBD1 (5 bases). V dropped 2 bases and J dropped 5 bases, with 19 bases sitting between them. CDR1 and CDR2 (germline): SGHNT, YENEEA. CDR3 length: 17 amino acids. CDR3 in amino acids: CASSLSAVGQGDNEQFF. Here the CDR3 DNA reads TGTGCCAGCAGCTTATCCGCCGTGGGTCAAGGGGACAATGAGCAGTTCTTC.

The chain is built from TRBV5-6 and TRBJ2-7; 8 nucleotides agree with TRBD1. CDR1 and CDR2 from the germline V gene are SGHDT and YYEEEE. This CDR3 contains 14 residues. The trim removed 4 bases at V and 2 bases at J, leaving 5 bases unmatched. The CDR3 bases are TGTGCCAGCAGCCATGGGGACAGGACCTACGAGCAGTACTTC. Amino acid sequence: CASSHGDRTYEQYF.

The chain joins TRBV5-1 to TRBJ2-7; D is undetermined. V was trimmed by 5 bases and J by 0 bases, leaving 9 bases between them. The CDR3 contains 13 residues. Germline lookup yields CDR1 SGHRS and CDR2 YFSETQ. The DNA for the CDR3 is TGCGCCAGCAGAAGAAAGTCCTCCTACGAGCAGTACTTC. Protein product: CASRRKSSYEQYF.

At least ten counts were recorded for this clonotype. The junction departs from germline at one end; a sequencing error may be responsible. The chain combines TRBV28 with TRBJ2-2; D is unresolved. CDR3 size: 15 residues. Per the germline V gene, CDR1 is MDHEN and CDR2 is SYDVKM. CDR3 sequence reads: CASSLFRANTGELFF. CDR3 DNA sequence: TGTGCCAGCAGCTTATTCCGGGCGAACACCGGGGAGCTGTTTTTT.

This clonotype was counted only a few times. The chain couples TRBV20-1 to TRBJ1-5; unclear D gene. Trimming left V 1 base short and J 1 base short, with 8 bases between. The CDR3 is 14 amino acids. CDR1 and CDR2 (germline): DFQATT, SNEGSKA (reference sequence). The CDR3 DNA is TGCAGTGCTAGAGCTGGAGCCAGCAATCAGCCCCAGCATTTT. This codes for CSARAGASNQPQHF.

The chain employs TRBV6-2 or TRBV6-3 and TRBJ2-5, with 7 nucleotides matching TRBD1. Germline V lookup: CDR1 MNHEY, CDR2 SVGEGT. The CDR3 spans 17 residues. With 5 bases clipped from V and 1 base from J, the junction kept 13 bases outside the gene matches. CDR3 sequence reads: CASSQRTGPYTQETQYF. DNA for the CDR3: TGTGCCAGCAGTCAACGGACAGGCCCCTACACCCAAGAGACCCAGTACTTC.

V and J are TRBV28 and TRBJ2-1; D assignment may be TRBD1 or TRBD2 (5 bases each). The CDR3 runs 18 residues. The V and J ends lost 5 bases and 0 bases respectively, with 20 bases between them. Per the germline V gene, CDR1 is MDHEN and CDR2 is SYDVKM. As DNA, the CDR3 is TGTGCCAGCAGTCAGCCTGGGACCTTCAGCGGCTCCTACAATGAGCAGTTCTTC. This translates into CASSQPGTFSGSYNEQFF.

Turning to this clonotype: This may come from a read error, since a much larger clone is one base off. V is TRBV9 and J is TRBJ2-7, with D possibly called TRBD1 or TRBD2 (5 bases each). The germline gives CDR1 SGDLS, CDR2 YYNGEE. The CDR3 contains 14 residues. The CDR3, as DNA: TGTGCCAGCAGCGTAGTGGGGGATACCTACGAGAAGTACTTC. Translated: CASSVVGDTYEKYF.

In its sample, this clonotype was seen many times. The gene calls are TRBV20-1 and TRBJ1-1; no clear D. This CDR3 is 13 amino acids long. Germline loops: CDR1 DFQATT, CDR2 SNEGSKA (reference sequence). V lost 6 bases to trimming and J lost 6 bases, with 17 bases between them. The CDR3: CSAPPLVRPEAFF. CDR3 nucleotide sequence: TGCAGTGCCCCACCTCTGGTACGGCCTGAAGCTTTCTTT.

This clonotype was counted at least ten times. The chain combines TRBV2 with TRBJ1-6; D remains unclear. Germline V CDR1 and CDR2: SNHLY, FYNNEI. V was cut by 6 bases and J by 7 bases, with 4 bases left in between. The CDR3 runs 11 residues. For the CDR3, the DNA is TGTGCCAGCAGCCCCAATTCACCCCTCCACTTT. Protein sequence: CASSPNSPLHF. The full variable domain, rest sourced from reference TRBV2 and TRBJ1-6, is EPEVTQTPSHQVTQMGQEVILRCVPISNHLYFYWYRQILGQKVEFLVSFYNNEISEKSEIFDDQFSVERPDGSNFTLKIRSTKLEDSAMYFCASSPNSPLHFGNGTRLTVT.

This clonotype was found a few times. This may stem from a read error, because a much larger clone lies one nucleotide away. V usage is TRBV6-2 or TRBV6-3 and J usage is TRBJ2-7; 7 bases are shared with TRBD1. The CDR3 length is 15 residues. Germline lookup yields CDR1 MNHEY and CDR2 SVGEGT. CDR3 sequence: CASSEAPGQSYEQCF. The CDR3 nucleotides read TGTGCCAGCAGTGAAGCCCCGGGACAGTCCTACGAGCAGTGCTTC.

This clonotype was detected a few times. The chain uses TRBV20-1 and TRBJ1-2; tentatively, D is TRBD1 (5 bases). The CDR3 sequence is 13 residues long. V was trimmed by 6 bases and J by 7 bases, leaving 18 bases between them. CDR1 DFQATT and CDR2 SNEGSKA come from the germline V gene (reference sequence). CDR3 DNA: TGCAGTGCCCCTCCCGTCACAGGATCTGGCTACACCTTC. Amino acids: CSAPPVTGSGYTF.

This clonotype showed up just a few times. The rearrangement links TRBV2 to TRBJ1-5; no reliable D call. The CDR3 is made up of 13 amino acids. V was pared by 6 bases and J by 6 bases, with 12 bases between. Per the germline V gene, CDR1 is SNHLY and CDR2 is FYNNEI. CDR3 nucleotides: TGTGCCAGCAGAGTGGAGGGAAGTCAGCCCCAGCATTTT. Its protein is CASRVEGSQPQHF.

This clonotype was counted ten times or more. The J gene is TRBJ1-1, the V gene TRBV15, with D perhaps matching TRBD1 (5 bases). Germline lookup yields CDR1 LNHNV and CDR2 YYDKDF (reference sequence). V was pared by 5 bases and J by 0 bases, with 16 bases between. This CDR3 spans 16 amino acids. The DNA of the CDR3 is TGTGCCACCAGCCCAACCCCAGTGACAGTGAACACTGAAGCTTTCTTT. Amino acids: CATSPTPVTVNTEAFF.

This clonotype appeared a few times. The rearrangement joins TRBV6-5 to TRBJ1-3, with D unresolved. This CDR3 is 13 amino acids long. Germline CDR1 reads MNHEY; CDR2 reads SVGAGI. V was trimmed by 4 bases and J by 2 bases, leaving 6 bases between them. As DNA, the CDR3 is TGTGCCAGCAGTTGGCGAGCTGGAAACACCATATATTTT. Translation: CASSWRAGNTIYF.

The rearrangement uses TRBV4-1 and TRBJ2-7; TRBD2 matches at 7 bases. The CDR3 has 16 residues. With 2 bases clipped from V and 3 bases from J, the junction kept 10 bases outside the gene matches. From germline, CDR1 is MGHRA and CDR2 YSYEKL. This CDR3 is CASSQFLADDLYEQYF. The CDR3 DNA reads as TGCGCCAGCAGCCAATTCCTAGCGGACGACCTCTACGAGCAGTACTTC.

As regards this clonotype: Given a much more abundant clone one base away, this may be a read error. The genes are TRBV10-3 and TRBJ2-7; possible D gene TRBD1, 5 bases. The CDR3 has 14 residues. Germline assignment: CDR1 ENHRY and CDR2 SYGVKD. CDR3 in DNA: TGTGCCATCGGTGAGTCGACAGTTCATTACGAGCAGTACTTC. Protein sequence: CAIGESTVHYEQYF.